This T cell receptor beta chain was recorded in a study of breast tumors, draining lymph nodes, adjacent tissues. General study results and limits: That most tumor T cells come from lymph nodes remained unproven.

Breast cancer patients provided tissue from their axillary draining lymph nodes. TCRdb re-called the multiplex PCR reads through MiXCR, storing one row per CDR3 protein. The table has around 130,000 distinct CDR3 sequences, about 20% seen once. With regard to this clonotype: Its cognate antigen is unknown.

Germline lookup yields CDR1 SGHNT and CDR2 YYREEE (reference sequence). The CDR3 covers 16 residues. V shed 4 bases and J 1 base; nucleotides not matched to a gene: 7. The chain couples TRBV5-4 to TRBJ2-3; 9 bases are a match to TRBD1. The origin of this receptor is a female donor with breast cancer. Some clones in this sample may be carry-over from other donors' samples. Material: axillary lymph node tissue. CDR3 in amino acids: CASSPRTGAGTDTQYF. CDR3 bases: TGTGCCAGCAGCCCCCGGACAGGGGCCGGCACAGATACGCAGTATTTT.